This T cell receptor beta chain emerged from a study of blood T cell repertoires in COVID-19. Study-level background: Spain, Italy and the United States supplied samples that represented acute and convalescent COVID-19. Sources were T cells, B-cell-depleted T cells, or PBMCs; the material itself was cDNA or gDNA.

Germline V gives CDR1 SGHDT, CDR2 YYEEEE. The CDR3 length is 15 residues. Losses at the gene ends were 4 bases for V and 4 bases for J; bases not matched to a gene: 6. Recruits, aged roughly 18 to 89 years, lived in 24 US areas. Libraries were prepared by immunoSEQ multiplex PCR; TCRdb keeps only in-frame clonotypes and omits some of them. Of about 270,000 clones in the sample, over 80% were seen once. This TCR derives from a woman in her thirties with acute COVID-19. Sequenced sample: PBMCs or T cells enriched from blood (not recorded which). The chain has TRBV5-6 and TRBJ2-7; TRBD1 aligns across 12 bases. The CDR3 sequence: CASSAGTGGPYEQYF. In DNA, the CDR3 is TGTGCCAGCAGCGCCGGGACAGGGGGCCCTTACGAGCAGTACTTC.